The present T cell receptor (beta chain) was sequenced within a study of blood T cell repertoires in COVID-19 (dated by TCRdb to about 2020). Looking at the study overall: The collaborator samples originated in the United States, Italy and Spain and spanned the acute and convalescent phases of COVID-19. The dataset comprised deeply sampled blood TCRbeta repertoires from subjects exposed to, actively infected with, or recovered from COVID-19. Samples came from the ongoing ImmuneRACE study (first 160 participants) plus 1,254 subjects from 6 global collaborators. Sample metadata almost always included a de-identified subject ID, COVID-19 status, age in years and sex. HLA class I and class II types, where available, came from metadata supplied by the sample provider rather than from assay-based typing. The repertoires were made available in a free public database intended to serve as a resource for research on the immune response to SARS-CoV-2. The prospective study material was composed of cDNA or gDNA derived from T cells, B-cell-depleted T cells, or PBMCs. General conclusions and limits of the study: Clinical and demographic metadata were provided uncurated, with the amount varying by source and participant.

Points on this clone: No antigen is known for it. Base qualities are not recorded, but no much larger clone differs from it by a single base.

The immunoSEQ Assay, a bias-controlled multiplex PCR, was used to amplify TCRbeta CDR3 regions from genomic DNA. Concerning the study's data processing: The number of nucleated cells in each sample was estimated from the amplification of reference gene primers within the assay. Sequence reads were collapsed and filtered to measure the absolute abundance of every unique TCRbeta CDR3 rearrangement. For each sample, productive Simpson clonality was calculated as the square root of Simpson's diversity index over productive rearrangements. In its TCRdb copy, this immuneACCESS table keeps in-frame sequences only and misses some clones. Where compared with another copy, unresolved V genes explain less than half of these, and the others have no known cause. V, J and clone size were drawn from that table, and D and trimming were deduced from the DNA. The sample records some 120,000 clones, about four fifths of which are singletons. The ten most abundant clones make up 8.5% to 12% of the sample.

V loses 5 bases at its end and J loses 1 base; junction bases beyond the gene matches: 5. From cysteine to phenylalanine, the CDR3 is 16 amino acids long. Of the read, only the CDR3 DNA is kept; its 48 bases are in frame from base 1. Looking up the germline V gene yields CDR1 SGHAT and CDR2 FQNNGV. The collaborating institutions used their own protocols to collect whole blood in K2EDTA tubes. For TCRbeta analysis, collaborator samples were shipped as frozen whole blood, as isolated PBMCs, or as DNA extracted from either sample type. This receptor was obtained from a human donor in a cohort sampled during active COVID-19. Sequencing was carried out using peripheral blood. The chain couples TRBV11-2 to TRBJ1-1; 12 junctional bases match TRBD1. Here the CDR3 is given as CASSPLGQGANTEAFF. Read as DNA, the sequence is TGTGCCAGCAGCCCACTGGGACAGGGGGCGAACACTGAAGCTTTCTTT.